The T cell receptor (beta chain) under discussion was sequenced for a study of response to subunit inactivated influenza vaccine. This clonotype was picked up a small number of times. What it binds is unknown. TCRdb redid the calling of the RT-PCR reads with MiXCR, one entry per CDR3 protein. Here the sample spans approximately 530,000 distinct CDR3 sequences, approximately 7.7% being singletons. Points from the study as a whole: Authors suggested each seasonal influenza vaccination recruits few new T cells.

This CDR3 spans 13 amino acids. The V end was cut by 5 bases, the J end by 5 bases, with 11 bases between. Germline V CDR1 and CDR2: SGHRS, YFSETQ. The chain combines TRBV5-1 with TRBJ2-1; D is tentatively TRBD1 or TRBD2 (5 bases each). The sequence derives from a man aged 50-75 years who received an inactivated influenza vaccine. Sequences were derived from PBMCs from blood, sampled less than 25 months after vaccination. The CDR3 region is CASREGTNNEQFF. In DNA form, the CDR3 reads TGCGCCAGCAGAGAGGGGACGAACAATGAGCAGTTCTTC. The entire variable domain, with the rest obtained from reference TRBV5-1 and TRBJ2-1, is as follows: KAGVTQTPRYLIKTRGQQVTLSCSPISGHRSVSWYQQTPGQGLQFLFEYFSETQRNKGNFPGRFSGRQFSNSRSEMNVSTLELGDSALYLCASREGTNNEQFFGPGTRLTVL.